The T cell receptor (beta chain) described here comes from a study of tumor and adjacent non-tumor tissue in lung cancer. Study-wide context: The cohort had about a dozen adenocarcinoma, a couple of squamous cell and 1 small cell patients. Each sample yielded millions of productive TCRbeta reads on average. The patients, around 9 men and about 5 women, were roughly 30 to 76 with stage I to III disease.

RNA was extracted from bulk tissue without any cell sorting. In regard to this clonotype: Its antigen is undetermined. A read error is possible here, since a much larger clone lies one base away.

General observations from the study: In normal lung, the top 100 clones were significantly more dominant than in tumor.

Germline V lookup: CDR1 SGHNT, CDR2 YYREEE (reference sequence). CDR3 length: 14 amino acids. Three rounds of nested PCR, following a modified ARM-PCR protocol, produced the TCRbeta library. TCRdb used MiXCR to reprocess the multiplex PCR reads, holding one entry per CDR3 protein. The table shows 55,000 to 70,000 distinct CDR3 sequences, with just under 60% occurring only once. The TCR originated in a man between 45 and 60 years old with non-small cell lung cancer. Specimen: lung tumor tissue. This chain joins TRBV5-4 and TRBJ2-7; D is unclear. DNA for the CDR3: TGTGCCAGCAGCTTGGATCAGGACCGCTACGAGCAGCACTTC. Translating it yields CASSLDQDRYEQHF. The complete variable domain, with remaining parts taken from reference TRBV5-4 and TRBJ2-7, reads ETGVTQSPTHLIKTRGQQVTLRCSSQSGHNTVSWYQQALGQGPQFIFQYYREEENGRGNFPPRFSGLQFPNYSSELNVNALELDDSALYLCASSLDQDRYEQHFGPGTRLTVT.